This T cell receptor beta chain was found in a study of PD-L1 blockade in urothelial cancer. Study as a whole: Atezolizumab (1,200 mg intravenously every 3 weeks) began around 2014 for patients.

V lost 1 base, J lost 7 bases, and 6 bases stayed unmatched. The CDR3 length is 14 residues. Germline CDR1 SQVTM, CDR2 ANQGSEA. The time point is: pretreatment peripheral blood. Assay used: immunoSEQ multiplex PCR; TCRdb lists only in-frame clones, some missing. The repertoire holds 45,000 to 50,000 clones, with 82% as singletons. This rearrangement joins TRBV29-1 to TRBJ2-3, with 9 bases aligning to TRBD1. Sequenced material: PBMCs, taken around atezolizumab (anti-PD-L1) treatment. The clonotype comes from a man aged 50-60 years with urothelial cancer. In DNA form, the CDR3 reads TGCAGCGTTGAAGGGACAGGGGCACGGTATACGCAGTATTTT. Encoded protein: CSVEGTGARYTQYF.